Below, one T cell receptor (beta chain) is given with its context. Germline V gene sequence: CDR1 SGHNT, CDR2 YYREEE (reference sequence). The V gene lost 0 bases and the J gene lost 6 bases, with 16 bases spanning the gap. The CDR3 sequence is 16 residues long. Original handling: Amplification of reference gene primers provided the estimated nucleated cell counts. The table came from immunoSEQ multiplex PCR; TCRdb's copy has only in-frame clones and leaves some out. For V, J and clone size, that table is used; D and trimming come from the DNA. This table has around 270,000 clones, 86% appearing once. The data originate from a study of blood T cell repertoires in COVID-19. About the research overall: Whether acute or convalescent, the COVID-19 samples came from the United States, Italy and Spain. Sample material is recorded as cDNA or gDNA derived from T cells, B-cell-depleted T cells, or PBMCs.

The chain couples TRBV5-4 to TRBJ2-1; D is perhaps TRBD2 (6 bases). The sequence was collected from a man aged 35-49 years who had recovered from COVID-19. Sequenced sample: peripheral blood. This chain's CDR3 is CASSLDPGGARNEQFF. CDR3 DNA sequence: TGTGCCAGCAGCTTGGACCCGGGCGGGGCCCGCAATGAGCAGTTCTTC.